The 18 T cell receptor beta chains given below trace back to one sample, sequenced in a study of cytomegalovirus exposure and HLA in healthy donors. PCR involved 60 Vbeta and 13 Jbeta primers. TCRdb's table, derived via immunoSEQ multiplex PCR, lists solely in-frame clones and lacks some. Found here are about 100,000 clones, 80% to 90% of them singletons; the top ten hold around 1.2%. Sequencing input: PBMCs. All receptors come from a woman aged 18 to 35 in good health and CMV-seronegative.

The J gene is TRBJ1-6, the V gene TRBV6-6; D is perhaps TRBD1 (5 bases). Trimming left V 5 bases short and J 7 bases short, with 15 bases between. This CDR3 is built from 15 residues. Germline V lookup: CDR1 MNHNY, CDR2 SVGAGI (reference sequence). CDR3 protein: CASSKMEQANSPLHF. Here the CDR3 DNA reads TGTGCCAGCAGTAAAATGGAACAGGCGAATTCACCCCTCCACTTT.

The chain joins TRBV6-1 to TRBJ1-2; D remains unclear. The V end lost 3 bases, the J end lost 7 bases, and 15 bases lay between the germline ends. CDR1 is MNHNS, CDR2 SASEGT, per germline. The CDR3 contains 14 residues. The CDR3 nucleotides read TGTGCCAGCAGTGAGATTCGGGGTTCGGGTGGCTACACCTTC. It is translated as CASSEIRGSGGYTF.

The rearrangement links TRBV7-9 to TRBJ2-7; 7 positions agree with TRBD2. With 1 base clipped from V and 0 bases from J, the junction kept 6 bases outside the gene matches. Germline CDR1 reads SEHNR; CDR2 reads FQNEAQ (reference sequence). The CDR3 has 16 amino acids. In DNA form, the CDR3 reads TGTGCCAGCAGCTTAGGGTCTAGCGGTCGCTCCTACGAGCAGTACTTC. Encoded protein: CASSLGSSGRSYEQYF.

This chain connects TRBV5-1 to TRBJ1-2; 8 bases agree with TRBD1. After removal of 3 bases from V and 1 base from J, the junction contained 2 bases not matched to a gene. The CDR3 spans 14 residues. CDR1 and CDR2 (germline): SGHRS, YFSETQ. Here the CDR3 reads CASSSTGGNYGYTF. The DNA of the CDR3 is TGCGCCAGCAGCTCTACAGGGGGTAACTATGGCTACACCTTC.

The chain uses TRBV5-5 and TRBJ2-7, with TRBD1 as a possible D gene (6 bases). The CDR3 is 15 amino acids. The V and J ends lost 2 bases and 3 bases respectively, with 15 bases between them. Germline V gene sequence: CDR1 SGHKS, CDR2 YYEKEE (reference sequence). The CDR3 DNA reads as TGTGCCAGCAGCTTTCACTTAGGGACAAGCTACGAGCAGTACTTC. Translating gives CASSFHLGTSYEQYF.

The genes are TRBV7-3 and TRBJ2-2, with 7 positions matching TRBD2. Germline values: CDR1 SGHTA, CDR2 FQGTGA. The length of the CDR3 is 17 residues. Trimming at V came to 2 bases and at J to 8 bases, leaving 14 bases not matched to a gene. DNA of the CDR3: TGTGCCAGCAGCTTACAGCAGGCGGGGGACCCGGGGGGGGAGCTGTTTTTT. Translation: CASSLQQAGDPGGELFF.

In its sample, this clone was seen once. The chain employs TRBV7-2 and TRBJ2-3, with 8 bases that match TRBD2. The CDR3 covers 17 residues. CDR1 and CDR2 (germline): SGHTA, FQGNSA. After removal of 5 bases from V and 0 bases from J, the junction contained 10 bases not matched to a gene. In DNA, the CDR3 is TGTGCCAGCAGCGTAAGGACTAGCCTTTTTAGCACAGATACGCAGTATTTT. It is translated as CASSVRTSLFSTDTQYF.

V gene TRBV5-6 combines with J gene TRBJ2-7, with D unclear. Germline V gene sequence: CDR1 SGHDT, CDR2 YYEEEE. The V and J ends lost 2 bases and 4 bases respectively, with 7 bases between them. This CDR3 spans 12 amino acids. The CDR3 sequence: CASSFTTYEQYF. The CDR3 DNA reads TGTGCCAGCAGCTTTACAACATACGAGCAGTACTTC. Drawing the rest from reference TRBV5-6 and TRBJ2-7, the complete variable domain is DAGVTQSPTHLIKTRGQQVTLRCSPKSGHDTVSWYQQALGQGPQFIFQYYEEEERQRGNFPDRFSGHQFPNYSSELNVNALLLGDSALYLCASSFTTYEQYFGPGTRLTVT.

This chain connects TRBV14 to TRBJ2-5; unclear D gene. The germline V and J ends were trimmed by 4 bases and 4 bases, with 10 bases remaining between them. CDR3 length: 13 amino acids. In germline, CDR1 is SGHDN, CDR2 FVKESK. CDR3 nucleotides: TGTGCCAGCAGCCTGGGCCGTCTAGAGACCCAGTACTTC. It yields the protein CASSLGRLETQYF.

This rearrangement joins TRBV6-4 to TRBJ2-6; D may be TRBD1 (5 bases). The CDR3 runs to 15 residues. Trimming removed 5 bases from V and 0 bases from J, with 8 bases in between. Germline V CDR1 and CDR2: MRHNA, SNTAGT. CDR3 protein: CASSYDSSGANVLTF. For the CDR3, the DNA is TGTGCCAGCAGTTACGACAGCTCTGGGGCCAACGTCCTGACTTTC.

This clone showed up just a few times. V usage is TRBV4-3 and J usage is TRBJ1-1, with D possibly being TRBD1 (6 bases). The CDR3 sequence is 15 residues long. Germline V CDR1 and CDR2: LGHNA, YSLEER. The V end was cut by 0 bases, the J end by 1 base, with 9 bases between. As DNA, the CDR3 is TGCGCCAGCAGCCAAGATAGGGGGACGAACACTGAAGCTTTCTTT. This sequence encodes CASSQDRGTNTEAFF.

This rearrangement joins TRBV5-1 to TRBJ2-5; 8 positions agree with TRBD1. This CDR3 is 15 amino acids long. V gave up 4 bases and J gave up 0 bases; unmatched junction bases: 5. Germline V gene data show CDR1 as SGHRS and CDR2 as YFSETQ. Written as DNA, the CDR3 is TGCGCCAGCAGCGGGGGACAGGAATACCAAGAGACCCAGTACTTC. This codes for CASSGGQEYQETQYF.

The rearrangement uses TRBV11-2 and TRBJ2-2; TRBD2 might be the D (7 bases). CDR1 and CDR2 from the germline V gene are SGHAT and FQNNGV. The CDR3 covers 17 residues. V was clipped by 3 bases and J by 3 bases, with 17 bases between them. This chain's CDR3 is CASSFGRGLRDTGELFF. In DNA form, the CDR3 reads TGTGCCAGCAGCTTCGGGCGGGGGCTCAGGGACACCGGGGAGCTGTTTTTT.

The V call is TRBV15, the J call TRBJ2-7; possible D gene TRBD2, 5 bases. The CDR3 runs to 15 residues. Germline V lookup: CDR1 LNHNV, CDR2 YYDKDF (reference sequence). V was trimmed by 2 bases and J by 4 bases, leaving 15 bases between them. The DNA of the CDR3 is TGTGCCACCAGCAGACTTAGCTCCAGCGGATACGAGCAGTACTTC. Residues: CATSRLSSSGYEQYF.

The chain uses TRBV28 and TRBJ2-2, with TRBD1 identical over 9 bases. The V and J ends lost 2 bases and 7 bases, in that order; junction bases with no gene match: 8. CDR1 is MDHEN and CDR2 is SYDVKM in the germline V gene. The CDR3 extends over 16 amino acids. The CDR3 sequence is CASSLGTGGYNGELFF. The CDR3 DNA follows: TGTGCCAGCAGTTTAGGTACAGGGGGCTACAACGGGGAGCTGTTTTTT.

The V call is TRBV29-1, the J call TRBJ1-1; 7 bases match TRBD1. This CDR3 spans 14 amino acids. Germline V CDR1 and CDR2: SQVTM, ANQGSEA. J lost 1 base, V lost 7 bases, and 9 bases had no gene match. The CDR3 DNA sequence: TGCAGCGCAACACAGGGGCTCTGGAACACTGAAGCTTTCTTT. It is translated as CSATQGLWNTEAFF.

The CDR3 loop reads CASSFQSGSYEQYF. Here the CDR3 DNA reads TGTGCCAGCAGCTTCCAGTCGGGGAGCTACGAGCAGTACTTC. The chain couples TRBV7-2 to TRBJ2-7; maybe TRBD2 (5 bases). Between the trimmed V and J ends, which lost 3 bases and 3 bases, there was a span of 12 bases. In germline, CDR1 is SGHTA, CDR2 FQGNSA. CDR3 length: 14 residues.

The table lists this clone with a count of one. This sequence joins TRBV7-9 and TRBJ2-2; 11 bases line up with TRBD2. V lost 5 bases to trimming and J lost 4 bases; unmatched junction nucleotides: 3. Germline assignment: CDR1 SEHNR and CDR2 FQNEAQ (reference sequence). The CDR3 is made up of 15 amino acids. The CDR3 here is CASSRGLAATGELFF. CDR3 nucleotide sequence: TGTGCCAGCAGCCGGGGACTAGCGGCCACCGGGGAGCTGTTTTTT.